Below, 22 T cell receptor beta chains from the same sample are listed, as sequenced in a study of shared clonotypes between healthy human individuals. Here immunoSEQ multiplex PCR was the method, and the copy in TCRdb shows in-frame clones only, minus some. The sample consists of roughly 2,500,000 clones, over 85% of them appearing once. Source material: naive CD4+ T cells from PBMCs. As for subset: CD45RA+ positively selected. The receptors stem from a man between 18 and 29 years old in good health. Some clones in this sample may be carry-over from other donors' samples.

This chain links TRBV28 with TRBJ1-4; the D is unclear. The CDR3 is 11 residues long. The V end was cut by 5 bases, the J end by 10 bases, with 8 bases between. Germline V lookup: CDR1 MDHEN, CDR2 SYDVKM. The CDR3 is CASSDGRKLFF. In nucleotides, the CDR3 is TGTGCCAGCAGTGATGGACGAAAACTGTTTTTT.

The chain employs TRBV10-3 and TRBJ2-3, with 7 bases that match TRBD2. The CDR3 contains 15 residues. Germline V gene data show CDR1 as ENHRY and CDR2 as SYGVKD. With 6 bases clipped from V and 2 bases from J, the junction kept 8 bases outside the gene matches. The CDR3: CAISLTSRDTDTQYF. The CDR3 DNA is TGTGCCATCAGCTTGACTAGCCGTGACACAGATACGCAGTATTTT.

The chain recombines TRBV28 with TRBJ1-4, with D unclear. Trimming took 10 bases from V and 5 from J, leaving 14 bases between them. The CDR3 loop spans 13 amino acids. The germline V gene encodes CDR1 MDHEN and CDR2 SYDVKM. The CDR3 spells CATYQVLNEKLFF. The CDR3 nucleotides are TGTGCCACTTATCAGGTGCTCAATGAAAAACTGTTTTTT.

The chain couples TRBV2 to TRBJ2-2, with D hard to call. The CDR3 sequence is 15 residues long. Looked up from germline, CDR1 is SNHLY and CDR2 is FYNNEI. With 4 bases removed from V and 2 bases from J, the gap between germline ends came to 11 bases. CDR3 sequence: CASSATTSNTGELFF. The CDR3 DNA reads as TGTGCCAGCAGTGCGACGACTTCTAACACCGGGGAGCTGTTTTTT.

This chain links TRBV6-6 with TRBJ2-7, with TRBD2 as a possible D gene (5 bases). The CDR3 sequence is 13 residues long. Between the trimmed V and J ends, which lost 5 bases and 2 bases, there was a span of 10 bases. Per germline, CDR1 MNHNY and CDR2 SVGAGI (reference sequence). In DNA form, the CDR3 reads TGTGCCAGCAGTCAAAACGGGGCCTACGAGCAGTACTTC. Translation gives CASSQNGAYEQYF.

The chain couples TRBV7-6 to TRBJ2-3; D may correspond to TRBD1 or TRBD2 (5 bases each). CDR1 SGHVS and CDR2 FNYEAQ come from the germline V gene. Trimming took off 5 bases at V and 2 bases at J, with 11 bases between the two ends. The CDR3 loop spans 14 amino acids. The CDR3, as DNA: TGTGCCAGCAGCCTGGGACGGCACACAGATACGCAGTATTTT. Its protein product is CASSLGRHTDTQYF.

The genes are TRBV7-2 and TRBJ2-7, with D possibly matching TRBD2 (6 bases). The CDR3 runs to 14 residues. Trimming shortened V by 6 bases and J by 2 bases, and 14 bases separated the two germline ends. Germline V gives CDR1 SGHTA, CDR2 FQGNSA. The CDR3 coding sequence is TGTGCCAGCAGAACGACCGGCGGGGCCTACGAGCAGTACTTC. Its translation is CASRTTGGAYEQYF.

The chain links TRBV2 to TRBJ2-5, with a possible D match to TRBD2 (5 bases). Germline V gene data show CDR1 as SNHLY and CDR2 as FYNNEI. The CDR3 runs 14 residues. Trimming left V 3 bases short and J 4 bases short, with 12 bases between. The CDR3 loop is CASSDGLGGETQYF. The CDR3 nucleotides read TGTGCCAGCAGTGACGGGCTAGGAGGAGAGACCCAGTACTTC.

V and J are TRBV7-3 and TRBJ2-7; D possibly corresponds to TRBD1 (5 bases). V lost 5 bases and J lost 6, with 17 bases in between. This CDR3 spans 14 amino acids. The V gene's germline CDR1 is SGHTA and CDR2 FQGTGA. DNA of the CDR3: TGTGCCAGCAGCGAGACAGCATCCTACGGCGAGCAGTACTTC. Protein: CASSETASYGEQYF.

The gene calls are TRBV5-1 and TRBJ2-1; 7 bases align to TRBD2. CDR1 SGHRS and CDR2 YFSETQ come from the germline V gene. This CDR3 contains 16 residues. V was clipped by 1 base and J by 3 bases; unmatched bases: 7. This CDR3 is CASSLLWLADYNEQFF. The DNA for the CDR3 is TGCGCCAGCAGCTTGCTTTGGCTAGCGGACTACAATGAGCAGTTCTTC.

The rearrangement joins TRBV18 to TRBJ1-1, with 9 bases matching TRBD1. Germline-derived CDR1 and CDR2 are KGHSH and LQKENI. The CDR3 length is 12 residues. The V and J ends lost 3 bases and 10 bases, in that order; junction bases with no gene match: 3. For the CDR3, the DNA is TGTGCCAGCTCACCCGGACAGGGGACAGCTTTCTTT. This gives the protein CASSPGQGTAFF.

The rearrangement links TRBV7-3 to TRBJ2-1; D gene ambiguous. Germline V gives CDR1 SGHTA, CDR2 FQGTGA. Trimming shortened V by 1 base and J by 4 bases, and 17 bases separated the two germline ends. The CDR3 runs 17 residues. The CDR3 here is CASSLNSVGLTYNEQFF. Written as DNA, the CDR3 is TGTGCCAGCAGCTTAAACTCGGTTGGGCTGACGTACAATGAGCAGTTCTTC.

The V gene is TRBV11-2, the J gene TRBJ2-3, with D perhaps TRBD1 (5 bases). This CDR3 contains 13 residues. The germline V and J ends were trimmed by 2 bases and 8 bases, with 11 bases remaining between them. The germline gives CDR1 SGHAT, CDR2 FQNNGV. The CDR3 region is CASSLNYQGTQYF. CDR3 in DNA: TGTGCCAGCAGCTTAAACTACCAGGGTACGCAGTATTTT.

This clone was seen just once. The chain joins TRBV4-2 to TRBJ2-7; 7 nucleotides align to TRBD1. Germline assignment: CDR1 LGHNA and CDR2 YNFKEQ. The trim removed 5 bases at V and 5 bases at J, leaving 12 bases unmatched. The CDR3 sequence is 15 residues long. The CDR3 nucleotides are TGTGCCAGCAGCGCGCGACAGGGTAGTGAGGACGAGCAGTACTTC. Translating it yields CASSARQGSEDEQYF.

The genes are TRBV5-1 and TRBJ2-1, with 13 bases matching TRBD2. V shed 3 bases, J shed 6 bases, and the junction held 12 bases outside the gene matches. Per germline, CDR1 SGHRS and CDR2 YFSETQ. The CDR3 covers 18 residues. The CDR3 DNA is TGCGCCAGCAGCTCCCAGGGGGGACTAGCGGGATTTCGCAATGAGCAGTTCTTC. It specifies CASSSQGGLAGFRNEQFF.

The genes are TRBV6-5 and TRBJ2-1; 11 bases are a match to TRBD2. Unmatched junction bases numbered 7, after V lost 5 bases and J lost 7 bases. The CDR3 extends over 15 amino acids. Germline V CDR1 and CDR2: MNHEY, SVGAGI. The CDR3 nucleotides read TGTGCCAGCAGTCCCACCAGGACTAGCGGGAATGAGCAGTTCTTC. It encodes CASSPTRTSGNEQFF.

The table lists this clone with a few counts. The rearrangement joins TRBV20-1 to TRBJ1-1; D unclear. The CDR3 consists of 11 residues. The germline V gene encodes CDR1 DFQATT and CDR2 SNEGSKA (reference sequence). V shed 3 bases and J shed 6 bases, with 8 bases lying between them. The CDR3 nucleotides are TGCAGTGCTAGCCACTTTCCTGAAGCTTTCTTT. Translating it yields CSASHFPEAFF.

V and J are TRBV20-1 and TRBJ1-6; 9 bases align to TRBD1. Germline V gives CDR1 DFQATT, CDR2 SNEGSKA (reference sequence). The CDR3 is 10 residues long. V dropped 5 bases and J dropped 18; count of bases not matched to a gene: 5. This chain's CDR3 is CSAARDRDHF. The CDR3 DNA follows: TGCAGTGCTGCCCGGGACAGGGACCACTTT.

Only one count was recorded for this clone. The chain joins TRBV10-3 to TRBJ2-3; 14 nucleotides agree with TRBD2. The J segment lost 4 bases and the V segment lost 0 bases, leaving 12 bases of the junction unmatched. This CDR3 contains 20 residues. Germline V gene lookup returns CDR1 ENHRY and CDR2 SYGVKD. Here the CDR3 reads CAISESVGTSGSLSADTQYF. For the CDR3, the DNA is TGTGCCATCAGTGAGTCTGTTGGGACTAGCGGGAGTCTGAGCGCAGATACGCAGTATTTT.

CDR3 amino acids: CASSLWTGRNTEAFF. CDR3 nucleotides: TGCGCCAGCAGCCTATGGACAGGGAGGAACACTGAAGCTTTCTTT. The chain recombines TRBV5-1 with TRBJ1-1; 8 bases agree with TRBD1. The CDR3 has 15 residues. After removal of 4 bases from V and 1 base from J, the junction contained 6 bases not matched to a gene. The germline V gene encodes CDR1 SGHRS and CDR2 YFSETQ.

CDR3: CASRPAGGGYTF. The CDR3 region has the DNA TGTGCCAGCAGACCCGCGGGGGGTGGCTACACCTTC. This sequence joins TRBV27 and TRBJ1-2; the D gene is possibly TRBD1 (5 bases). The CDR3 is 12 amino acids. V lost 6 bases, J lost 7 bases, and 12 bases lay in between. Germline V lookup: CDR1 MNHEY, CDR2 SMNVEV (reference sequence).

This chain uses TRBV11-2 with TRBJ2-1; 9 bases are a match to TRBD1. The CDR3 runs 19 residues. J lost 6 bases, V lost 5 bases, and 20 bases had no gene match. CDR1 and CDR2 (germline): SGHAT, FQNNGV. CDR3 in DNA: TGTGCCAGCAGCCCGGGACAGGGTAAGAGGGACACAGGGAGCAATGAGCAGTTCTTC. Translation gives CASSPGQGKRDTGSNEQFF. The full variable domain, its missing parts supplied by reference TRBV11-2 and TRBJ2-1, is EAGVAQSPRYKIIEKRQSVAFWCNPISGHATLYWYQQILGQGPKLLIQFQNNGVVDDSQLPKDRFSAERLKGVDSTLKIQPAKLEDSAVYLCASSPGQGKRDTGSNEQFFGPGTRLTVL.